This T cell receptor beta chain was identified in a study of blood T cell repertoires in COVID-19. In the study overall: There were acute and convalescent COVID-19 samples, and they came from the United States, Italy and Spain. In each case, the material was cDNA or gDNA derived from T cells, B-cell-depleted T cells, or PBMCs.

In the original workflow: Estimation of nucleated cell counts relied on the amplification of reference gene primers. Sequencing was performed with immunoSEQ multiplex PCR; in TCRdb, only in-frame clones are kept and a portion is missing. D and trimming were read from the DNA, whereas the V and J calls and clone size are those reported in that table. The sample has about 56,000 clones, about 85% seen once. The CDR3 runs to 16 residues. Trimming removed 2 bases from V and 4 bases from J, with 17 bases in between. CDR1 is MNHEY and CDR2 is SVGAGI in the germline V gene. This chain links TRBV6-5 with TRBJ1-2; no firm D call. Input material: peripheral blood. The clonotype comes from a woman of 80 years or more with acute or convalescent COVID-19. The CDR3 loop is CASSYTSYNGVYGYTF. CDR3 nucleotides: TGTGCCAGCAGTTACACTAGCTACAATGGCGTCTATGGCTACACCTTC.